This passage covers 8 T cell receptor beta chains from one sample sequenced in a study of blood T cell repertoires in COVID-19. Profiling relied on immunoSEQ multiplex PCR, and the TCRdb table lists in-frame clones only, not all of them. The sample records 70,000 to 75,000 clones, 75% to 95% being singletons. The sample comprised peripheral blood. Receptors originate from a woman younger than 30 with acute or convalescent COVID-19.

The chain joins TRBV27 to TRBJ1-5; D is unclear. Germline V gene sequence: CDR1 MNHEY, CDR2 SMNVEV (reference sequence). Trimming took 4 bases from V and 3 from J, leaving 16 bases between them. CDR3 length equals 16 residues. CDR3 coding DNA: TGTGCCAGCAGTTCACTTCGCGGGCGGGACAATCAGCCCCAGCATTTT. Translated, it gives CASSSLRGRDNQPQHF.

The chain uses TRBV19 and TRBJ1-4, with D perhaps matching TRBD1 (6 bases). The germline CDR1 and CDR2 sequences are LNHDA and SQIVND (reference sequence). This CDR3 is built from 17 residues. V was trimmed by 4 bases and J by 2 bases, leaving 17 bases between them. The CDR3 coding sequence is TGTGCCAGTAGTACGCTCGATGGGGGGGCCACTAATGAAAAACTGTTTTTT. Amino acids: CASSTLDGGATNEKLFF.

The genes are TRBV13 and TRBJ1-1; D is uncertain. V was shortened by 5 bases and J by 1 base, with 14 bases between the two germline ends. CDR1 is PRHDT, CDR2 FYEKMQ, per germline (reference sequence). This CDR3 is built from 15 residues. The CDR3 bases are TGTGCCAGCAGCCTCCCTCTCGAGGGGAACACTGAAGCTTTCTTT. The encoded protein is CASSLPLEGNTEAFF.

This clone came up a few times. The rearrangement links TRBV5-1 to TRBJ1-2; 10 bases align to TRBD1. Germline CDR1 SGHRS, CDR2 YFSETQ. CDR3 length: 20 residues. V was pared by 2 bases and J by 2 bases, with 18 bases of the junction left unmatched. The CDR3 reads CASSFRETGQGKRENYGYTF. CDR3 sequence (DNA): TGCGCCAGCAGCTTTCGCGAAACGGGACAGGGGAAGAGGGAGAACTATGGCTACACCTTC.

The genes are TRBV4-3 and TRBJ1-3; D gene uncertain. CDR1 and CDR2 (germline): LGHNA, YSLEER. The V end was cut by 0 bases, the J end by 0 bases, with 12 bases between. This CDR3 is 17 amino acids long. The CDR3 sequence is CASSQDLGVISGNTIYF. CDR3 nucleotide sequence: TGCGCCAGCAGCCAAGATCTCGGGGTCATCTCTGGAAACACCATATATTTT.

The chain links TRBV6-5 to TRBJ2-2; 8 nucleotides line up with TRBD2. Per germline, CDR1 MNHEY and CDR2 SVGAGI. This CDR3 region has 16 residues. V shed 2 bases and J 0 bases; nucleotides not matched to a gene: 2. The CDR3 DNA reads TGTGCCAGCAGTTACCGGACTAGCTCGAACACCGGGGAGCTGTTTTTT. Amino acid sequence: CASSYRTSSNTGELFF.

J is TRBJ2-7 and V is TRBV27; 7 positions agree with TRBD1. CDR1 is MNHEY and CDR2 is SMNVEV in the germline V gene (reference sequence). J gave up 3 bases and V 6 bases, and 11 bases lay outside the gene matches. The CDR3 is made up of 15 amino acids. CDR3 amino acids: CASRIVGTAGYEQYF. As DNA, the CDR3 is TGTGCCAGCAGAATTGTGGGGACAGCTGGCTACGAGCAGTACTTC.

The chain carries TRBV6-6 and TRBJ1-1, with D hard to call. Deletions cut 2 bases from V and 5 bases from J, with 12 bases between. Per the germline V gene, CDR1 is MNHNY and CDR2 is SVGAGI (reference sequence). The CDR3 loop spans 14 amino acids. CDR3 DNA sequence: TGTGCCAGCAGTTACACCCCGAGGGCGACTGAAGCTTTCTTT. This codes for CASSYTPRATEAFF.